Listed here are 31 T cell receptor beta chains from one sample, sequenced in a study of cytomegalovirus exposure and HLA in healthy donors. PCR amplification relied on 60 Vbeta primers (plus 13 Jbeta primers). The method was immunoSEQ multiplex PCR; TCRdb's version includes in-frame clones alone and lacks a portion of them. This repertoire shows 200,000 to 300,000 clones, 80% to 90% found once; its top ten account for approximately 0.24%. The specimen sequenced was PBMCs. These receptors were collected from a girl aged 2-15 years in good health and CMV-seronegative.

This clone showed up just once. The chain joins TRBV5-4 to TRBJ2-7; 10 bases agree with TRBD2. The CDR3 is made up of 16 amino acids. Per germline, CDR1 SGHNT and CDR2 YYREEE (reference sequence). V lost 0 bases and J lost 5; bases outside the gene matches: 8. The DNA for the CDR3 is TGTGCCAGCAGCTTGGGAGCGGGGGGGCTTACGGACGAGCAGTACTTC. Its translation is CASSLGAGGLTDEQYF.

The J gene is TRBJ2-4, the V gene TRBV5-4; TRBD1 agrees at 9 bases. CDR3 length: 18 residues. Germline V gives CDR1 SGHNT, CDR2 YYREEE (reference sequence). With 0 bases clipped from V and 0 bases from J, the junction kept 7 bases outside the gene matches. The CDR3 reads CASSLGTGVAVAKNIQYF. The CDR3 DNA reads as TGTGCCAGCAGCTTGGGGACAGGGGTAGCTGTAGCCAAAAACATTCAGTACTTC.

This sequence joins TRBV6-6 and TRBJ1-2; D may be TRBD1 (6 bases). Per germline, CDR1 MNHNY and CDR2 SVGAGI (reference sequence). The V end was cut by 2 bases, the J end by 8 bases, with 15 bases between. This CDR3 has 14 residues. The CDR3 sequence is CASSYRDTGNGYTF. The CDR3 bases are TGTGCCAGCAGTTACCGGGACACGGGCAACGGCTACACCTTC.

The J gene is TRBJ2-7, the V gene TRBV4-1, with TRBD2 matching over 12 bases. The junction had 9 bases not matched to a gene; V was cut back by 3 bases and J by 0 bases. The germline gives CDR1 MGHRA, CDR2 YSYEKL. The CDR3 spans 18 residues. The CDR3 DNA sequence: TGCGCCAGCAGCCAGTACCTTTCTAGCGGGAGGGCCTCCTACGAGCAGTACTTC. Translated: CASSQYLSSGRASYEQYF.

The chain combines TRBV28 with TRBJ1-2, with D possibly being TRBD1 (5 bases). The CDR3 totals 13 residues. Trimming cost V 2 bases and J 4 bases, with 8 bases left between them. Germline V gene data show CDR1 as MDHEN and CDR2 as SYDVKM. In nucleotides, the CDR3 is TGTGCCAGCAGTTTAGACAGTGGCTATGGCTACACCTTC. It specifies CASSLDSGYGYTF.

The rearrangement uses TRBV10-3 and TRBJ2-5, with 10 bases that match TRBD1. The J call may be incorrect, as the DNA end agrees better with TRBJ2-7. Germline V lookup: CDR1 ENHRY, CDR2 SYGVKD. This CDR3 spans 15 amino acids. The CDR3 coding sequence is TGTGCCATCAGTGAGAGGGACAGGGGATCCTACGAGCAGTACTTC. Translated: CAISERDRGSYEQYF.

CDR3: CASSEVGPEQYF. DNA of the CDR3: TGTGCCAGCAGTGAAGTCGGTCCCGAGCAGTACTTC. The V and J genes are TRBV6-1 and TRBJ2-5, with unresolved D. Judging by the DNA end, TRBJ2-7 fits better; the J call may be wrong. Germline CDR1 reads MNHNS; CDR2 reads SASEGT. CDR3 length equals 12 residues.

This chain links TRBV6-1 with TRBJ1-4; tentatively, D is TRBD1 (6 bases). The V end was cut by 5 bases, the J end by 5 bases, with 12 bases between. The CDR3 is 14 amino acids. CDR1 and CDR2 from the germline V gene are MNHNS and SASEGT. The CDR3 protein is CASSLRGGNEKLFF. In DNA form, the CDR3 reads TGTGCCAGCAGTCTAAGGGGGGGGAATGAAAAACTGTTTTTT.

The gene calls are TRBV7-4 and TRBJ2-7; tentative D call: TRBD1 (5 bases). Germline CDR1 SGHVT, CDR2 SQSDAQ. Trimming took 6 bases from V and 4 from J, leaving 10 bases between them. The CDR3 is 12 residues long. The CDR3 here is CASRPGKYEQYF. As DNA, the CDR3 is TGTGCCAGCAGACCAGGGAAGTACGAGCAGTACTTC.

The chain has TRBV2 and TRBJ2-3, with D hard to call. V was trimmed by 6 bases and J by 2 bases, leaving 6 bases between them. The CDR3 covers 12 residues. The germline CDR1 and CDR2 sequences are SNHLY and FYNNEI. The CDR3 nucleotides read TGTGCCAGCAGCGTTAACACAGATACGCAGTATTTT. Translating gives CASSVNTDTQYF. The full variable domain, its missing parts supplied by reference TRBV2 and TRBJ2-3, is EPEVTQTPSHQVTQMGQEVILRCVPISNHLYFYWYRQILGQKVEFLVSFYNNEISEKSEIFDDQFSVERPDGSNFTLKIRSTKLEDSAMYFCASSVNTDTQYFGPGTRLTVL.

The V call is TRBV29-1, the J call TRBJ1-2, with 10 bases that match TRBD1. There are 13 residues in the CDR3. V lost 6 bases, J lost 3 bases, and 4 bases stayed unmatched. Germline V gene lookup returns CDR1 SQVTM and CDR2 ANQGSEA. This CDR3 is CSVTGGADYGYTF. CDR3 in DNA: TGCAGCGTGACAGGGGGCGCCGACTATGGCTACACCTTC.

This rearrangement joins TRBV6-5 to TRBJ2-7; no firm D call. Germline-derived CDR1 and CDR2 are MNHEY and SVGAGI. V lost 9 bases to trimming and J lost 4 bases, with 22 bases between them. The CDR3 extends over 15 amino acids. The CDR3 region is CASFFKEKAAYEQYF. CDR3 DNA sequence: TGTGCCAGTTTTTTCAAGGAGAAGGCGGCATACGAGCAGTACTTC.

This clone was seen a handful of times. The rearrangement links TRBV14 to TRBJ1-2; 7 positions match TRBD1. The V segment lost 1 base and the J segment 0 bases; nucleotides outside the gene matches: 2. Germline CDR1 and CDR2: SGHDN and FVKESK. The length of the CDR3 is 15 residues. The CDR3 DNA is TGTGCCAGCAGCCAAGGTCAGGGGGCTAACTATGGCTACACCTTC. It codes for CASSQGQGANYGYTF. Using reference TRBV14 and TRBJ1-2 for the parts outside the CDR3, the full variable domain is EAGVTQFPSHSVIEKGQTVTLRCDPISGHDNLYWYRRVMGKEIKFLLHFVKESKQDESGMPNNRFLAERTGGTYSTLKVQPAELEDSGVYFCASSQGQGANYGYTFGSGTRLTVV.

The chain is built from TRBV6-1 and TRBJ1-2; D possibly corresponds to TRBD1 (6 bases). Trimming left V 6 bases short and J 4 bases short, with 9 bases between. Germline lookup yields CDR1 MNHNS and CDR2 SASEGT. This CDR3 spans 12 amino acids. The chain's CDR3 is CASSRDIYGYTF. The CDR3 coding sequence is TGTGCCAGCAGCCGGGACATCTATGGCTACACCTTC.

This clone was seen a single time. The V gene is TRBV25-1, the J gene TRBJ2-1; TRBD2 agrees at 8 bases. The germline CDR1 and CDR2 sequences are MGHDK and SYGVNS. V was pared by 3 bases and J by 1 base, with 11 bases of the junction left unmatched. This CDR3 spans 18 amino acids. CDR3 residues: CASSDWEGGRHSYNEQFF. The DNA of the CDR3 is TGTGCCAGCAGTGATTGGGAAGGCGGGAGGCATTCCTACAATGAGCAGTTCTTC.

This chain joins TRBV6-1 and TRBJ2-5; TRBD1 aligns across 7 bases. Judging by the DNA end, TRBJ2-7 fits better; the J call may be wrong. The CDR3 sequence is 15 residues long. Germline V lookup: CDR1 MNHNS, CDR2 SASEGT. The CDR3: CASSPRHRGDYEQYF. CDR3 DNA sequence: TGTGCCAGCAGTCCACGACACAGGGGCGACTACGAGCAGTACTTC.

The J gene is TRBJ2-2, the V gene TRBV19; TRBD1 might be the D (6 bases). The CDR3 sequence is 15 residues long. V gave up 1 base and J gave up 7 bases, with 13 bases separating them. Germline values: CDR1 LNHDA, CDR2 SQIVND (reference sequence). As DNA, the CDR3 is TGTGCCAGTAGTATAGGGGACAAACGGGGCGGGGAGCTGTTTTTT. It encodes CASSIGDKRGGELFF.

The J gene is TRBJ2-5, the V gene TRBV2; TRBD2 is a possible D gene (5 bases). With 4 bases removed from V and 1 base from J, the gap between germline ends came to 13 bases. This CDR3 contains 15 residues. Per the germline V gene, CDR1 is SNHLY and CDR2 is FYNNEI. In DNA, the CDR3 is TGTGCCAGCAGTGGACTTAGCGCCCCCCAAGAGACCCAGTACTTC. Translated, it gives CASSGLSAPQETQYF.

This clone was seen a single time. In nucleotides, the CDR3 is TGTGCCAGCAGCCGACTAGCGGGAGGGCCGGTCACCGGGGAGCTGTTTTTT. Residues: CASSRLAGGPVTGELFF. The chain employs TRBV6-4 and TRBJ2-2, with 14 bases fitting TRBD2. The V and J ends lost 6 bases and 4 bases, in that order; junction bases with no gene match: 7. The CDR3 contains 17 residues. Germline assignment: CDR1 MRHNA and CDR2 SNTAGT.

The chain couples TRBV15 to TRBJ1-1; D is unresolved. Germline V gene lookup returns CDR1 LNHNV and CDR2 YYDKDF (reference sequence). The length of the CDR3 is 14 residues. Trimming pared 0 bases from V and 3 bases from J, leaving 8 bases between. The CDR3 region is CATSRDRRDTEAFF. In DNA, the CDR3 is TGTGCCACCAGCAGAGATAGGAGGGACACTGAAGCTTTCTTT.

This sequence joins TRBV21-1 and TRBJ2-6; TRBD2 reflects the table's D call only, with no check against the DNA. TRBV21-1 is reported as a pseudogene. The CDR3 covers 21 residues. CDR3 residues: CASIKRSTDREPASGANVLTF. CDR3 coding DNA: TGTGCCAGCATCAAAAGGTCGACTGACCGGGAGCCCGCCTCTGGGGCCAACGTCCTGACTTTC.

V is TRBV30 and J is TRBJ1-1; D perhaps matches TRBD1 (5 bases). Trimming shortened V by 4 bases and J by 0 bases, and 12 bases separated the two germline ends. CDR3 length equals 14 residues. The germline V gene encodes CDR1 GTSNPN and CDR2 SVGIG (reference sequence). CDR3 region: CAWTSGHLNTEAFF. In DNA, the CDR3 is TGTGCCTGGACCTCCGGACATCTGAACACTGAAGCTTTCTTT.

The chain employs TRBV7-2 and TRBJ1-3; the D gene is possibly TRBD1 (6 bases). CDR1 SGHTA and CDR2 FQGNSA come from the germline V gene. Trimming took 0 bases from V and 4 from J, leaving 13 bases between them. The CDR3 contains 16 residues. Here the CDR3 reads CASSLARGLVGNTIYF. In nucleotides, the CDR3 is TGTGCCAGCAGCTTAGCGCGGGGGCTGGTGGGAAACACCATATATTTT.

The gene calls are TRBV19 and TRBJ1-2, with 8 bases lining up with TRBD1. Unmatched junction bases numbered 6, after V lost 5 bases and J lost 4 bases. The CDR3 length is 14 residues. CDR1 is LNHDA and CDR2 is SQIVND in the germline V gene (reference sequence). CDR3 DNA sequence: TGTGCCAGTAGTGCAGACAGGGGCCTCTATGGCTACACCTTC. Protein: CASSADRGLYGYTF.

The chain joins TRBV27 to TRBJ2-3, with 11 bases matching TRBD2. Germline V gene sequence: CDR1 MNHEY, CDR2 SMNVEV (reference sequence). The ends lost 7 bases at V and 4 bases at J; junction bases unmatched: 4. The CDR3 totals 14 residues. The DNA for the CDR3 is TGTGCCAGCACGGGACTAGCGGAACCAGATACGCAGTATTTT. Protein sequence: CASTGLAEPDTQYF.

This clone has a single count. The genes are TRBV6-4 and TRBJ2-7; no reliable D call. This CDR3 is 12 amino acids long. Germline V gene lookup returns CDR1 MRHNA and CDR2 SNTAGT. V was shortened by 6 bases and J by 0 bases, with 6 bases between the two germline ends. The CDR3 here is CASSPSSYEQYF. DNA of the CDR3: TGTGCCAGCAGCCCCAGCTCCTACGAGCAGTACTTC.

The chain is built from TRBV6-4 and TRBJ2-1; tentatively, D is TRBD2 (7 bases). This CDR3 region has 16 residues. With 6 bases removed from V and 0 bases from J, the gap between germline ends came to 15 bases. Germline V CDR1 and CDR2: MRHNA, SNTAGT. The CDR3 region is CASSPRGALSYNEQFF. DNA of the CDR3: TGTGCCAGCAGCCCCCGGGGGGCGCTCTCCTACAATGAGCAGTTCTTC.

This sequence joins TRBV6-4 and TRBJ1-4; D uncertain. The CDR3 is made up of 19 amino acids. Trimming removed 0 bases from V and 5 bases from J, with 22 bases in between. The V gene's germline CDR1 is MRHNA and CDR2 SNTAGT. In DNA form, the CDR3 reads TGTGCCAGCAGTGACTCGATTCCCTTGTTTCGGGTAAGAAATGAAAAACTGTTTTTT. Its protein is CASSDSIPLFRVRNEKLFF.

This clone came up once. This sequence joins TRBV27 and TRBJ2-2; D is uncertain. V lost 6 bases to trimming and J lost 7 bases, with 6 bases between them. This CDR3 has 11 residues. Germline CDR1 is MNHEY and CDR2 is SMNVEV (reference sequence). The CDR3 is CASRQNGELFF. CDR3 nucleotide sequence: TGTGCCAGCAGGCAGAACGGGGAGCTGTTTTTT.

The rearrangement uses TRBV29-1 and TRBJ2-3, with TRBD1 identical over 8 bases. CDR1 is SQVTM, CDR2 ANQGSEA, per germline. This CDR3 spans 15 amino acids. The junction had 6 bases not matched to a gene; V was cut back by 1 base and J by 3 bases. In DNA form, the CDR3 reads TGCAGCGTTGAAGCGGACAGGGTAAAAACAGATACGCAGTATTTT. Its translation: CSVEADRVKTDTQYF.

V usage is TRBV19 and J usage is TRBJ1-5; TRBD1 might be the D (5 bases). The germline V gene encodes CDR1 LNHDA and CDR2 SQIVND (reference sequence). V dropped 2 bases and J dropped 4 bases, with 18 bases sitting between them. CDR3 length: 17 residues. CDR3 coding DNA: TGTGCCAGTAGTATAAAGTCGGGGGGGATGGGGAATCAGCCCCAGCATTTT. Translation: CASSIKSGGMGNQPQHF.